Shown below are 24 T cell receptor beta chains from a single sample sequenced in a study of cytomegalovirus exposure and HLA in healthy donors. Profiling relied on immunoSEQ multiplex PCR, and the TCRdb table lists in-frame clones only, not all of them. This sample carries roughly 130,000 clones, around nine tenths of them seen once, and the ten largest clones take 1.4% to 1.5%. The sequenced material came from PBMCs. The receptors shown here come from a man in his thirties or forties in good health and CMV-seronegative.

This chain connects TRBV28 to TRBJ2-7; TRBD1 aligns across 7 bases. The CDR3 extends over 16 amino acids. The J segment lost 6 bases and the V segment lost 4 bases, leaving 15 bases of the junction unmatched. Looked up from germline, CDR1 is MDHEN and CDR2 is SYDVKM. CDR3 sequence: CASSSYYGTVPREQYF. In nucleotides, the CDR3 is TGTGCCAGCAGTTCTTACTACGGGACAGTCCCTCGCGAGCAGTACTTC.

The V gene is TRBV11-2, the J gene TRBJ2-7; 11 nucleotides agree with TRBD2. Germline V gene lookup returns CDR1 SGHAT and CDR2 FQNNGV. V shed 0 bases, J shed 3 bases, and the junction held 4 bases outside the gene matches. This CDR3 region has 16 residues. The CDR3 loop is CASSLDHGTSGYEQYF. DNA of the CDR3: TGTGCCAGCAGCTTAGATCACGGGACTAGCGGCTACGAGCAGTACTTC.

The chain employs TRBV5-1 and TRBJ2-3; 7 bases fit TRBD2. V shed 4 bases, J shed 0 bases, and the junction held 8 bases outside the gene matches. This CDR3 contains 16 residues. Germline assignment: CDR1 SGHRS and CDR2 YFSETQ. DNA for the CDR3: TGCGCCAGCAGCCCCCCTAGCGGCCTCAGCACAGATACGCAGTATTTT. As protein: CASSPPSGLSTDTQYF.

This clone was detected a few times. In nucleotides, the CDR3 is TGCGCCAGCAGCCAAGGGGGACAATCCTACGAGCAGTACTTC. Protein: CASSQGGQSYEQYF. The chain employs TRBV4-1 and TRBJ2-7, with a weak D call TRBD1 (6 bases). There are 14 residues in the CDR3. Between the trimmed V and J ends, which lost 1 base and 1 base, there was a span of 8 bases. The germline CDR1 and CDR2 sequences are MGHRA and YSYEKL.

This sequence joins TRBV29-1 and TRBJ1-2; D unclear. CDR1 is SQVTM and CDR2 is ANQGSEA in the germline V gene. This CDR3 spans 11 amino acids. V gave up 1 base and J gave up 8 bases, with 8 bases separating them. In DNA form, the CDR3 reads TGCAGCGTTGAAGTCAGAGGGGGCTACACCTTC. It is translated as CSVEVRGGYTF.

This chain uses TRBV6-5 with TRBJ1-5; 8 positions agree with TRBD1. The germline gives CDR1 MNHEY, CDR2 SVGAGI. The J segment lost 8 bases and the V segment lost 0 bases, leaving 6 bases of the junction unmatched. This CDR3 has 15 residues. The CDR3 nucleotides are TGTGCCAGCAGTTACTCAAGACAGGGGACGGAGCCCCAGCATTTT. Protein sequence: CASSYSRQGTEPQHF.

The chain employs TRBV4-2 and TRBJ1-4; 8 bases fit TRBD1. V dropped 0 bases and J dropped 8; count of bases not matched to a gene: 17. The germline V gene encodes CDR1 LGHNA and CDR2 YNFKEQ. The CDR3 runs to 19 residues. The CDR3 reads CASSQEGQVNPSSYEKLFF. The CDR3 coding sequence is TGTGCCAGCAGCCAAGAGGGACAGGTCAACCCTTCGTCCTACGAAAAACTGTTTTTT.

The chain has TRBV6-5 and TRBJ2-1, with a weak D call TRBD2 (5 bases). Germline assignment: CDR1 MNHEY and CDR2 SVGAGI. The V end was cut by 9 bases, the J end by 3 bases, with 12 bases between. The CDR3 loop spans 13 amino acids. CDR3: CASGTRIYNEQFF. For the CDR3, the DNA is TGTGCCAGTGGAACTAGAATCTACAATGAGCAGTTCTTC.

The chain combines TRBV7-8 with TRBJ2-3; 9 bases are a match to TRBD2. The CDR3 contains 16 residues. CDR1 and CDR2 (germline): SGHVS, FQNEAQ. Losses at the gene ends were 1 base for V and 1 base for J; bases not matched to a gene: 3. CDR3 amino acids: CASSLEVAGGTDTQYF. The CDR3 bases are TGTGCCAGCAGCTTAGAGGTAGCGGGGGGCACAGATACGCAGTATTTT.

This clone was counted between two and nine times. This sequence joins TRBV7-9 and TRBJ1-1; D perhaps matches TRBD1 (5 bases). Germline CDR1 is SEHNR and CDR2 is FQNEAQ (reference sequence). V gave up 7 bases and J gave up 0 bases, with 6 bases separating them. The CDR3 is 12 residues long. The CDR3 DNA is TGTGCCAGCATCAGGGTGAACACTGAAGCTTTCTTT. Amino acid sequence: CASIRVNTEAFF.

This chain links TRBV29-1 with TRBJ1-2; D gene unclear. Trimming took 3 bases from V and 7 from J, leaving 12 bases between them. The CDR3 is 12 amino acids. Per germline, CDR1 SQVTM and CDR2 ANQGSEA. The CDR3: CSVDGAYGGYTF. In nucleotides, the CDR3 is TGCAGCGTTGACGGAGCTTATGGTGGCTACACCTTC.

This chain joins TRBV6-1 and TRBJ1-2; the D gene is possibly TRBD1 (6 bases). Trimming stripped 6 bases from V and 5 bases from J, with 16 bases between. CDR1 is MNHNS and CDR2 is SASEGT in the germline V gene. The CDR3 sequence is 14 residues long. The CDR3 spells CASREKQGSYGYTF. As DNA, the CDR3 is TGTGCCAGCAGGGAGAAACAGGGATCGTATGGCTACACCTTC.

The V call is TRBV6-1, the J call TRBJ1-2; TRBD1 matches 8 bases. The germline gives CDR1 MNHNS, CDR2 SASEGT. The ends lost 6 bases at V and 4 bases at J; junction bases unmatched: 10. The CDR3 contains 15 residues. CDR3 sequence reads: CASRETGALLYGYTF. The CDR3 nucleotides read TGTGCCAGCAGAGAGACAGGGGCCCTCCTCTATGGCTACACCTTC.

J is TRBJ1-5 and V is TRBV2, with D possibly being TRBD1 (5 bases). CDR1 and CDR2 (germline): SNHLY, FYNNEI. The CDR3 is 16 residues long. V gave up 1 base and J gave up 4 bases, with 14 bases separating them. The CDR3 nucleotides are TGTGCCAGCAGTGAAGACGGCGGGGGTTGGAATCAGCCCCAGCATTTT. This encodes CASSEDGGGWNQPQHF.

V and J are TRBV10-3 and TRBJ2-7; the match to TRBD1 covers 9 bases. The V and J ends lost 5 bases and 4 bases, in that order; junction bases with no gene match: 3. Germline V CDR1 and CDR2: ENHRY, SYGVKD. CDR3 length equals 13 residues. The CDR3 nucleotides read TGTGCCATCAGTCCGGGACAGGGTTACGAGCAGTACTTC. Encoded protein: CAISPGQGYEQYF.

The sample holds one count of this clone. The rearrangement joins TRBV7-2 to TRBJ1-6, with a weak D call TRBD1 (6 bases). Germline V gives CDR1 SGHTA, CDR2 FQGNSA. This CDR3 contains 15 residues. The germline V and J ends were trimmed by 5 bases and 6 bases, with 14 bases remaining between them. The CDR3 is CASSPRQAPNSPLHF. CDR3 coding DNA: TGTGCCAGCAGCCCAAGACAGGCCCCTAATTCACCCCTCCACTTT.

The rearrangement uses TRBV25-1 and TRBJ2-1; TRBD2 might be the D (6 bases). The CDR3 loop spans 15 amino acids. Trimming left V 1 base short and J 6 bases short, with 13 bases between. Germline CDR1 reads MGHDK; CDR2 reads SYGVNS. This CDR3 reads CASSESGRGGNEQFF. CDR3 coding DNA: TGTGCCAGCAGTGAATCGGGTAGGGGAGGCAATGAGCAGTTCTTC.

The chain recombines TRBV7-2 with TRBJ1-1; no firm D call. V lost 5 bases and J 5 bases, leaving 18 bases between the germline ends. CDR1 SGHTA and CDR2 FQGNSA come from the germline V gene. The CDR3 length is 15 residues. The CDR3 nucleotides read TGTGCCAGCAGCCTCATCTTGGCGGATCGGACTGAAGCTTTCTTT. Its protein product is CASSLILADRTEAFF.

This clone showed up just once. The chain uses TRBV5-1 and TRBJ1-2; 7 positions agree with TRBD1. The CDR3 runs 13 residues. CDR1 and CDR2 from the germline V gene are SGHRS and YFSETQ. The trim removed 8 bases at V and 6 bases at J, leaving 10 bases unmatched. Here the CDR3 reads CASSQTGEDGYTF. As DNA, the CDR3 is TGCGCCAGTAGTCAAACAGGGGAGGATGGCTACACCTTC.

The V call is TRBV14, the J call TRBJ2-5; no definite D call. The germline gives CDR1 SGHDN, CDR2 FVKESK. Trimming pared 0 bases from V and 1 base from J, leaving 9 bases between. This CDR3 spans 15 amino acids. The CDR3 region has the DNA TGTGCCAGCAGCCAAGATCCAGATCTCCAAGAGACCCAGTACTTC. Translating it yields CASSQDPDLQETQYF.

CDR3 sequence (DNA): TGTGCCAGCAGTGATATGACTCCTCGCTCTGGAAACACCATATATTTT. It codes for CASSDMTPRSGNTIYF. The J gene is TRBJ1-3, the V gene TRBV25-1; D is ambiguous. Trimming stripped 3 bases from V and 0 bases from J, with 12 bases between. CDR1 is MGHDK and CDR2 is SYGVNS in the germline V gene. The CDR3 loop spans 16 amino acids.

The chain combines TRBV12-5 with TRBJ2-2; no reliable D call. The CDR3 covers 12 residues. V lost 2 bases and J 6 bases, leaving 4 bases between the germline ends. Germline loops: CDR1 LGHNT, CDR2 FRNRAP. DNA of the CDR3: TGTGCTAGTGGTTTGTTAGCCGGGGAGCTGTTTTTT. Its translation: CASGLLAGELFF.

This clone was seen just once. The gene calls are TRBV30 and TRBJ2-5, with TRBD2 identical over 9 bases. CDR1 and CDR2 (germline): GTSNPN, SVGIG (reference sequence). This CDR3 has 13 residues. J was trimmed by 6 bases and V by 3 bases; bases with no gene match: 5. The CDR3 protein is CAWRRGLAQTQYF. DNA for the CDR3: TGTGCCTGGAGGAGGGGACTAGCACAGACCCAGTACTTC.

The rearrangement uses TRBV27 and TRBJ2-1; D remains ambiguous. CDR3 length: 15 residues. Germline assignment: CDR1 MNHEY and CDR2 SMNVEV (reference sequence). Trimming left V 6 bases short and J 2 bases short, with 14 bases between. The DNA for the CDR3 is TGTGCCAGCAGCCAAACTCCATCTCCCTACAATGAGCAGTTCTTC. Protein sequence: CASSQTPSPYNEQFF.